This section outlines one T cell receptor (beta chain) sequence together with its context. Authors' methods: Quantification of nucleated cells was approximated via reference gene primer amplification. Assay used: immunoSEQ multiplex PCR; TCRdb lists only in-frame clones, some missing. V, J and clone size reflect that table, while D and trimming were determined from the DNA. The sample carries 140,000 to 150,000 clones, approximately 90% recorded once. These data come from a study of blood T cell repertoires in COVID-19. The overall study: The origin of the acute and convalescent COVID-19 samples was the United States, Italy and Spain. Sources were T cells, B-cell-depleted T cells, or PBMCs; the material itself was cDNA or gDNA.

Per germline, CDR1 LNHDA and CDR2 SQIVND (reference sequence). The V end was cut by 5 bases, the J end by 3 bases, with 10 bases between. CDR3 length: 13 residues. The TCR comes from a human donor in a cohort sampled during active COVID-19. The chain recombines TRBV19 with TRBJ1-1; D might be TRBD1 (6 bases). What was sequenced was peripheral blood. The CDR3 DNA sequence: TGTGCCAGTAGTCCCACAGGGTACACTGAAGCTTTCTTT. Its translation: CASSPTGYTEAFF.